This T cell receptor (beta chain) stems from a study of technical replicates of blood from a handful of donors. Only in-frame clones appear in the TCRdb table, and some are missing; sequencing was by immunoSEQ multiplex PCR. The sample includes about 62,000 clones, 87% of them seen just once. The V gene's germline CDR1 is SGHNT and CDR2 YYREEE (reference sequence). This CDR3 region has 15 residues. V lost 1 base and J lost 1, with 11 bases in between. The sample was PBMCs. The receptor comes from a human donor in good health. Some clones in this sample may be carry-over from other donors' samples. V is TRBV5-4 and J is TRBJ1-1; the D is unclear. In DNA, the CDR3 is TGTGCCAGCAGCTTGATTTCGGGTAGGAACACTGAAGCTTTCTTT. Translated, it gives CASSLISGRNTEAFF.